Below, 21 T cell receptor beta chains from the same sample are listed, as sequenced in a study of chemoradiotherapy in HPV16-positive cancers. Measured with immunoSEQ multiplex PCR; TCRdb has only the in-frame clones, and not every one. The table shows around 2,200 clones, with roughly four fifths occurring only once. The sample consisted of tumor tissue, taken from a patient who underwent chemoradiotherapy. All receptors derive from a human donor with HPV-associated anogenital cancer.

The chain combines TRBV4-2 with TRBJ2-2, with D perhaps given as TRBD1 or TRBD2 (5 bases each). The germline V and J ends were trimmed by 1 base and 1 base, with 10 bases remaining between them. Germline V gives CDR1 LGHNA, CDR2 YNFKEQ. The CDR3 sequence is 16 residues long. The CDR3 DNA reads as TGTGCCAGCAGCCAAGGAGGGGTCGAGAACACCGGGGAGCTGTTTTTT. Protein: CASSQGGVENTGELFF.

This clone came up once. This rearrangement joins TRBV14 to TRBJ1-2, with TRBD1 as a possible D gene (6 bases). V lost 1 base and J lost 7, with 10 bases in between. This CDR3 contains 13 residues. In germline, CDR1 is SGHDN, CDR2 FVKESK. CDR3 residues: CASSQVQGSGYTF. The CDR3 nucleotides are TGTGCCAGCAGCCAAGTGCAGGGGAGTGGCTACACCTTC.

The chain is built from TRBV7-3 and TRBJ2-1, with 9 nucleotides matching TRBD2. Germline assignment: CDR1 SGHTA and CDR2 FQGTGA. The CDR3 covers 14 residues. The V and J ends lost 1 base and 10 bases, in that order; junction bases with no gene match: 5. CDR3 sequence (DNA): TGTGCCAGCAGCTTAATTTTGCGGGGGGGGGAGCAGTTCTTC. It codes for CASSLILRGGEQFF.

The chain is built from TRBV28 and TRBJ1-3, with 8 bases matching TRBD1. The V gene's germline CDR1 is MDHEN and CDR2 SYDVKM. The CDR3 is made up of 15 amino acids. The J segment lost 3 bases and the V segment lost 6 bases, leaving 7 bases of the junction unmatched. CDR3 in DNA: TGTGCCAGCAGCACGGACAGGGAATTTGGAAACACCATATATTTT. Its translation: CASSTDREFGNTIYF.

The J gene is TRBJ2-4, the V gene TRBV7-8; D is ambiguous. This CDR3 spans 15 amino acids. CDR1 SGHVS and CDR2 FQNEAQ come from the germline V gene. V lost 5 bases to trimming and J lost 2 bases, with 13 bases between them. This CDR3 is CASSPTPQPKNIQYF. Written as DNA, the CDR3 is TGTGCCAGCAGCCCGACCCCCCAGCCCAAAAACATTCAGTACTTC.

The V and J genes are TRBV5-6 and TRBJ2-5; possibly TRBD1 for D (6 bases). Trimming stripped 4 bases from V and 7 bases from J, with 8 bases between. Germline CDR1 and CDR2: SGHDT and YYEEEE. The CDR3 covers 11 residues. The CDR3 coding sequence is TGTGCCAGCAGCCTAGGGGGGACCCAGTACTTC. Translation gives CASSLGGTQYF.

J is TRBJ1-2 and V is TRBV28; no clear D gene. This CDR3 spans 11 amino acids. Germline V lookup: CDR1 MDHEN, CDR2 SYDVKM. The CDR3 region has the DNA TGTGCGGGCAGTTCTAACTATGGCTACACCTTC. Translating gives CAGSSNYGYTF.

The genes are TRBV18 and TRBJ2-7, with TRBD2 identical over 15 bases. The CDR3 extends over 17 amino acids. V lost 2 bases and J lost 7; bases outside the gene matches: 9. CDR1 and CDR2 (germline): KGHSH, LQKENI. CDR3 sequence reads: CASSPRTSGRAVKEQYF. The CDR3 nucleotides read TGTGCCAGCTCACCAAGGACTAGCGGGAGGGCCGTAAAAGAGCAGTACTTC.

In nucleotides, the CDR3 is TGTGCCAGCAGTGAAGAGAGGGCCACCTCGTACGAGCAGTACTTC. Encoded protein: CASSEERATSYEQYF. V usage is TRBV6-1 and J usage is TRBJ2-7; a weak D match, TRBD2 (5 bases). Germline loops: CDR1 MNHNS, CDR2 SASEGT. Trimming shortened V by 1 base and J by 4 bases, and 14 bases separated the two germline ends. CDR3 length: 15 residues.

This clone occurred a few times. The rearrangement joins TRBV10-3 to TRBJ1-5, with TRBD1 identical over 10 bases. Looked up from germline, CDR1 is ENHRY and CDR2 is SYGVKD. V shed 8 bases, J shed 0 bases, and the junction held 1 base outside the gene matches. This CDR3 has 14 residues. The CDR3 loop reads CAIGTGDSNQPQHF. CDR3 nucleotide sequence: TGTGCCATCGGGACAGGGGATAGCAATCAGCCCCAGCATTTT.

The J gene is TRBJ1-4, the V gene TRBV18; 8 bases match TRBD1. Trimming removed 5 bases from V and 2 bases from J; junction bases left unmatched: 4. The CDR3 runs 15 residues. Germline V CDR1 and CDR2: KGHSH, LQKENI. The CDR3 loop is CASSSRQGTNEKLFF. The CDR3 DNA follows: TGTGCCAGCTCATCCCGACAGGGGACTAATGAAAAACTGTTTTTT.

The CDR3 region is CASRYRGGKAFF. The CDR3 nucleotides read TGTGCCAGCAGGTACAGGGGTGGAAAAGCTTTCTTT. The J gene is TRBJ1-1, the V gene TRBV28; 7 bases are shared with TRBD1. Germline CDR1 reads MDHEN; CDR2 reads SYDVKM. V lost 6 bases and J lost 9; bases outside the gene matches: 7. The CDR3 sequence is 12 residues long.

This clone was observed a few times. This chain joins TRBV4-1 and TRBJ2-7, with no clear D. CDR1 is MGHRA and CDR2 is YSYEKL in the germline V gene. V lost 3 bases to trimming and J lost 2 bases, with 17 bases between them. The CDR3 is made up of 16 amino acids. For the CDR3, the DNA is TGCGCCAGCAGCCAGGTAGGACGGGCAAAGCCCTACGAGCAGTACTTC. Translating it yields CASSQVGRAKPYEQYF.

The chain links TRBV4-1 to TRBJ2-2; D perhaps matches TRBD1 (5 bases). CDR1 and CDR2 (germline): MGHRA, YSYEKL. This CDR3 comprises 13 residues. The V gene lost 6 bases and the J gene lost 3 bases, with 8 bases spanning the gap. CDR3 loop: CASRGLDTGELFF. CDR3 DNA sequence: TGCGCCAGCAGGGGGCTCGACACCGGGGAGCTGTTTTTT.

The chain couples TRBV28 to TRBJ2-5; TRBD1 aligns across 9 bases. V was pared by 7 bases and J by 4 bases, with 10 bases of the junction left unmatched. The CDR3 length is 15 residues. The germline V gene encodes CDR1 MDHEN and CDR2 SYDVKM. The CDR3 sequence: CASKPLAGQGETQYF. CDR3 DNA: TGTGCCAGCAAACCTCTGGCGGGACAGGGAGAGACCCAGTACTTC.

The rearrangement links TRBV6-1 to TRBJ2-1, with D perhaps matching TRBD2 (6 bases). This CDR3 comprises 13 residues. CDR1 is MNHNS and CDR2 is SASEGT in the germline V gene. The V gene lost 0 bases and the J gene lost 8 bases, with 8 bases spanning the gap. The CDR3 is CASSEAEGYEQFF. In DNA form, the CDR3 reads TGTGCCAGCAGTGAAGCGGAGGGGTATGAGCAGTTCTTC.

The genes are TRBV27 and TRBJ2-2; TRBD1 is a possible D gene (5 bases). The germline V gene encodes CDR1 MNHEY and CDR2 SMNVEV (reference sequence). The CDR3 spans 11 residues. The germline V and J ends were trimmed by 7 bases and 5 bases, with 5 bases remaining between them. CDR3 protein: CASKGTGELFF. As DNA, the CDR3 is TGTGCCAGCAAGGGGACCGGGGAGCTGTTTTTT.

The genes are TRBV9 and TRBJ1-5, with a weak D call TRBD1 (5 bases). The CDR3 loop spans 15 amino acids. Trimming removed 3 bases from V and 0 bases from J, with 10 bases in between. The germline V gene has CDR1 SGDLS and CDR2 YYNGEE. This CDR3 is CASSGGAASNQPQHF. DNA for the CDR3: TGTGCCAGCAGCGGCGGGGCTGCTAGCAATCAGCCCCAGCATTTT.

This chain uses TRBV9 with TRBJ2-7; possible D gene TRBD1, 6 bases. Trimming cost V 3 bases and J 0 bases, with 10 bases left between them. The germline V gene has CDR1 SGDLS and CDR2 YYNGEE. The CDR3 extends over 14 amino acids. The chain's CDR3 is CASSGEDSSYEQYF. CDR3 sequence (DNA): TGTGCCAGCAGCGGAGAGGACAGCTCCTACGAGCAGTACTTC. The variable domain in full, with the rest retrieved from reference TRBV9 and TRBJ2-7, is DSGVTQTPKHLITATGQRVTLRCSPRSGDLSVYWYQQSLDQGLQFLIQYYNGEERAKGNILERFSAQQFPDLHSELNLSSLELGDSALYFCASSGEDSSYEQYFGPGTRLTVT.

CDR3 amino acids: CASGLHSTGELFF. The CDR3 DNA sequence: TGTGCTAGTGGCCTCCACAGCACCGGGGAGCTGTTTTTT. The chain couples TRBV12-5 to TRBJ2-2, with no clear D. The CDR3 extends over 13 amino acids. CDR1 and CDR2 from the germline V gene are LGHNT and FRNRAP. Trimming left V 6 bases short and J 4 bases short, with 9 bases between.

This chain connects TRBV9 to TRBJ2-5; 7 bases fit TRBD2. This CDR3 region has 15 residues. The J segment lost 2 bases and the V segment lost 2 bases, leaving 6 bases of the junction unmatched. Germline V gene lookup returns CDR1 SGDLS and CDR2 YYNGEE. The CDR3, as DNA: TGTGCCAGCAGCGTGGGCGGAGCGGGACAAGAGACCCAGTACTTC. It yields the protein CASSVGGAGQETQYF.